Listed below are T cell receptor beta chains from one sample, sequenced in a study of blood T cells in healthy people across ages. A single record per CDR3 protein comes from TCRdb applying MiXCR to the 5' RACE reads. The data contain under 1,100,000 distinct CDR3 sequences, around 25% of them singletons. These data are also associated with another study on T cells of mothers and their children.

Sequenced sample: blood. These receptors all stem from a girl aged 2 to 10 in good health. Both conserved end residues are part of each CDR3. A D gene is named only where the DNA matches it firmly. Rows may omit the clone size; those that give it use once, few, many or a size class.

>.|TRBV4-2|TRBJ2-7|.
TGTGCCAGCAGCCCAGGGGCAGCGAACGAGCAGTACTTC
CASSPGAANEQYF
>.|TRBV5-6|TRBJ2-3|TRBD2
TGTGCCAGCAGCTCCCAAGCCAGCGGGGGTAGCACAGATACGCAGTATTTT
CASSSQASGGSTDTQYF
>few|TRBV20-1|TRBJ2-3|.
TGCAGTGCTCCACTAGTCGTCAGCACAGATACGCAGTATTTT
CSAPLVVSTDTQYF
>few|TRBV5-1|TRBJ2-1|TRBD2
TGCGCCAGCAGCGAAGGACTAGCGGGGAACAATGAGCAGTTCTTC
CASSEGLAGNNEQFF
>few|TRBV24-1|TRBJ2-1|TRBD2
TGTGCCACCGGCCGGGGCGGGGGGGTTTCCTACAATGAGCAGTTCTTC
CATGRGGGVSYNEQFF
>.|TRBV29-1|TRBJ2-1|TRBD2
TGCAGCGTATCAAGGTCCCTCGTAGCGGGGGGTGACAATGAGCAGTTCTTC
CSVSRSLVAGGDNEQFF
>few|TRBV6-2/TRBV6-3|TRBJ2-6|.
TGTGCCAGCAGTTACGGCTCTAAATTCCGGTCTGGGGCCAACGTCCTGACTTTC
CASSYGSKFRSGANVLTF
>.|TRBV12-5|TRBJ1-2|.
TGTGCTAGTGTCCCCGCGGGGAACAACTATGGCTACACCTTC
CASVPAGNNYGYTF
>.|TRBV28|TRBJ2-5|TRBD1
TGTGCCAGCAGTATCCCGACAGGGCGATCGGAGACCCAGTACTTC
CASSIPTGRSETQYF
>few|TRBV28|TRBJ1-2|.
TGTGCCAGCAGTCCGGGGTTAGGGGGAAGCGCGGACTATGGCTACACCTTC
CASSPGLGGSADYGYTF
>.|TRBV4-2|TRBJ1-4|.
TGTGCCAGCAGCCAAGATCAGGAGGAACTGTTTTTT
CASSQDQEELFF
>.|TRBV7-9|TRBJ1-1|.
TGTGCCAGCAGCTCCCGACTTCTAAACACTGAAGCTTTCTTT
CASSSRLLNTEAFF
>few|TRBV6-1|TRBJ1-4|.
TGTGCCAGCAGAAATTTCGGGAATGAAAAACTGTTTTTT
CASRNFGNEKLFF
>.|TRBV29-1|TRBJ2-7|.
TGCAGCGTGGATCTCGGGACCTCCTACGAGCAGTACTTC
CSVDLGTSYEQYF
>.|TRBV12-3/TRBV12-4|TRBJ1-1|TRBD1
TGTGCCAGCAGTTCCGAGGGGGCTGGCACTGAAGCTTTCTTT
CASSSEGAGTEAFF
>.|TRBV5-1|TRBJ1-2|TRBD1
TGCGCCAGCAGCTTGGAGACAGGGGAGGGCTATGGCTACACCTTC
CASSLETGEGYGYTF
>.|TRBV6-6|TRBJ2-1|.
TGTGCCAGCATTACAGGGTTGGATAATGAGCAGTTCTTC
CASITGLDNEQFF
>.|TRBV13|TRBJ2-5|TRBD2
TGTGCCAGCAGCATGGGACTAGCGGGAGACAAAGAGACCCAGTACTTC
CASSMGLAGDKETQYF
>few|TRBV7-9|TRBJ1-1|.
TGTGCCAGCAGCTTGGGACACCCGAACACTGAAGCTTTCTTT
CASSLGHPNTEAFF
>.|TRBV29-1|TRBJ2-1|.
TGCAGCACAGGGCCCGACAATGAGCAGTTCTTC
CSTGPDNEQFF
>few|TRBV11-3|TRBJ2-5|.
TGTGCCAGCAGCTTAAACGGCCCAGGAGCCCAGTACTTC
CASSLNGPGAQYF
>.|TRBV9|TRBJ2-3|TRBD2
TGTGCCAGCAGCGTAGTGAGCGGGAGGTCGGGTTTGGATACGCAGTATTTT
CASSVVSGRSGLDTQYF
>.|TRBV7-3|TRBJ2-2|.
TGTGCCAGCAGCAAGGACTACGACACCGGGGAGCTGTTTTTT
CASSKDYDTGELFF
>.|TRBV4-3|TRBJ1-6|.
TGCGCCAGCAGCCAAGGTCAAGCGGCGGCTACCAATTCACCCCTCCACTTT
CASSQGQAAATNSPLHF
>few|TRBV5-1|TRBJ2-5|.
TGCGCCAGTTCGGAACAGGGGAGGGTAGAAGAGACCCAGTACTTC
CASSEQGRVEETQYF
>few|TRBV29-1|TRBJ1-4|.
TGCAGCGTTGAAACGGGCCTCGACGAAAAACTGTTTTTT
CSVETGLDEKLFF
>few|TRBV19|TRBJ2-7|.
TGTGCCAGTAGTATGGTGAGCTCCTACGAGCAGTACTTC
CASSMVSSYEQYF